The T cell receptor (beta chain) under discussion was sequenced for a study of OX40 agonist ivuxolimab in advanced cancers. This CDR3 has 15 residues. Trimming took 4 bases from V and 1 from J; bases not matched to a gene: 6. Germline values: CDR1 SGHRS, CDR2 YFSETQ. Study-level results: Individuals who were partial responders at 0.1-3.0 mg/kg had clonal expansion that ranked among the lowest.

In regard to this clone: Its matching antigen is unknown.

Profiled with immunoSEQ multiplex PCR; TCRdb holds only in-frame clones, not every one. The sample holds tens of thousands of clones, 70% to 90% seen once. This TCR was sampled from an adult with an advanced solid tumor such as melanoma, head and neck, liver or kidney cancer. V is TRBV5-1 and J is TRBJ1-1; 8 bases fit TRBD1. Sequences were derived from CD4+ or CD8+ T cells sorted from blood, sampled in a trial of the OX40 agonist ivuxolimab. CDR3: CASSLRTGRNTEAFF. DNA for the CDR3: TGCGCCAGCAGCCTCAGGACAGGGAGGAACACTGAAGCTTTCTTT.